This passage covers 2 T cell receptor beta chains from one sample sequenced in a study of technical replicates of blood from a few donors. Sequenced by immunoSEQ multiplex PCR; TCRdb stores in-frame clones only, minus some. The sample carries some 94,000 clones, around 96% recorded once. Sequences were obtained from T cells isolated from PBMCs. Receptors were obtained from a human donor in good health.

The sample holds one count of this clone. The chain couples TRBV19 to TRBJ2-1; 7 bases are shared with TRBD2. The CDR3 is 15 residues long. Trimming cost V 3 bases and J 7 bases; bases outside gene matches: 9. Per germline, CDR1 LNHDA and CDR2 SQIVND (reference sequence). CDR3 region: CASSIGGSLGNEQFF. CDR3 bases: TGTGCCAGTAGTATTGGCGGGAGCCTAGGGAATGAGCAGTTCTTC. The entire variable domain, with the rest obtained from reference TRBV19 and TRBJ2-1, is as follows: DGGITQSPKYLFRKEGQNVTLSCEQNLNHDAMYWYRQDPGQGLRLIYYSQIVNDFQKGDIAEGYSVSREKKESFPLTVTSAQKNPTAFYLCASSIGGSLGNEQFFGPGTRLTVL.

In this sample, this clone turned up once. The rearrangement joins TRBV11-2 to TRBJ2-1, with 9 bases lining up with TRBD1. The CDR3 runs to 16 residues. Germline CDR1 is SGHAT and CDR2 is FQNNGV. V lost 5 bases, J lost 2 bases, and 7 bases stayed unmatched. CDR3 region: CASSPGTGWAYNEQFF. DNA of the CDR3: TGTGCCAGCAGCCCTGGGACAGGGTGGGCCTACAATGAGCAGTTCTTC.